The clone carrying this TCR beta chain has a handful of counts. The sample is drawn from a study of response to subunit inactivated influenza vaccine. This CDR3 has 16 amino acids. V was clipped by 3 bases and J by 4 bases; unmatched bases: 9. Germline lookup yields CDR1 LNHNV and CDR2 YYDKDF (reference sequence). TCRdb reprocessed the RT-PCR reads via MiXCR and lists one record per CDR3 protein. The sample holds under 550,000 distinct CDR3 sequences; 7.2% are singletons and the top ten take over 10%. The clonotype comes from a man between 50 and 75 years old who received an inactivated influenza vaccine. This sequence joins TRBV15 and TRBJ2-7; TRBD1 matches 10 bases. Sequencing was performed on PBMCs from blood, taken around 2 years after vaccination. The CDR3 here is CATSSNRDRGFYEQYF. In DNA, the CDR3 is TGTGCCACCAGCAGTAACCGGGACAGGGGCTTTTACGAGCAGTACTTC.